The clone carrying this T cell receptor (beta chain) has just a few counts. This sample stems from a study of patients and donors after allogeneic stem cell transplantation. Trimming pared 0 bases from V and 8 bases from J, leaving 16 bases between. Germline CDR1 is SGHNT and CDR2 is YYREEE (reference sequence). This CDR3 region has 15 residues. Each CDR3 protein is one row after TCRdb ran MiXCR on the RT-PCR reads. The sample consists of fewer than 95,000 distinct CDR3 sequences, 4% to 5% of them appearing once. The TCR comes from a human donor who was either an allogeneic HSCT recipient or a stem cell or donor lymphocyte infusion donor (not recorded which). It is not recorded whose cells these are; they may come from a transplant donor. Sequencing was performed on blood, either unsorted or a sorted T cell fraction (not recorded which). The chain is built from TRBV5-4 and TRBJ2-3, with D perhaps TRBD1 (5 bases). The CDR3 loop reads CASSLAPTDDSTQYF. CDR3 nucleotides: TGTGCCAGCAGCTTGGCACCGACAGACGACAGTACGCAGTATTTT.